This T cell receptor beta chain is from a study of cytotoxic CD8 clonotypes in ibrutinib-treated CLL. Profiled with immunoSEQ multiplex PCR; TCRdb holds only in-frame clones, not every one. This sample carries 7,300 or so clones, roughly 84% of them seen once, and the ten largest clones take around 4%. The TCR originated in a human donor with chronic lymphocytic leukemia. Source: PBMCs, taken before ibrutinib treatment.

In nucleotides, the CDR3 is TGTGCCAGCAGTTATATCGGACAGGGCTTCTATGGCTACACCTTC. As protein: CASSYIGQGFYGYTF. The rearrangement links TRBV27 to TRBJ1-2; 8 bases match TRBD1. Germline loops: CDR1 MNHEY, CDR2 SMNVEV (reference sequence). V dropped 4 bases and J dropped 4; count of bases not matched to a gene: 8. The CDR3 spans 15 residues.